This is a list of T cell receptor beta chains from one sample in a study of blood T cell repertoires in COVID-19. Sequenced by immunoSEQ multiplex PCR; TCRdb stores in-frame clones only, minus some. Here the sample spans about 96,000 clones, approximately 90% being singletons. What was sequenced was peripheral blood. These receptors were taken from a human donor with COVID-19, enrolled during active disease. The donor label of this sample is uncertain. CDR3s include the opening cysteine and the closing phenylalanine or tryptophan. D genes are given only for firm matches. Clone sizes are given selectively: once, few, many, or a class where the clone is expanded.

clone_size: .
v_call: TRBV5-1
j_call: TRBJ2-2
d_call: .
cdr3_aa: CASSSMGQDTGELFF
cdr3_nt: TGCGCCAGCAGCTCCATGGGGCAGGACACCGGGGAGCTGTTTTTT

clone_size: .
v_call: TRBV10-2
j_call: TRBJ2-3
d_call: TRBD1
cdr3_aa: CASSFTGATDTQYF
cdr3_nt: TGCGCCAGCAGTTTCACAGGGGCCACAGATACGCAGTATTTT

clone_size: .
v_call: TRBV4-2
j_call: TRBJ2-1
d_call: TRBD2
cdr3_aa: CASSQDQASGDYNEQFF
cdr3_nt: TGTGCCAGCAGCCAAGATCAGGCTAGCGGGGACTACAATGAGCAGTTCTTC

clone_size: few
v_call: TRBV24-1
j_call: TRBJ2-1
d_call: .
cdr3_aa: CATSATGSSYNEQFF
cdr3_nt: TGTGCCACCAGTGCCACAGGGAGCTCCTACAATGAGCAGTTCTTC

clone_size: .
v_call: TRBV6-5
j_call: TRBJ1-2
d_call: .
cdr3_aa: CASSRQARYGYTF
cdr3_nt: TGTGCCAGCAGTAGACAGGCCCGTTATGGCTACACCTTC

clone_size: .
v_call: TRBV18
j_call: TRBJ2-7
d_call: TRBD1
cdr3_aa: CASSPQGAHEQYF
cdr3_nt: TGTGCCAGCTCACCCCAGGGGGCCCACGAGCAGTACTTC

clone_size: .
v_call: TRBV28
j_call: TRBJ1-2
d_call: .
cdr3_aa: CASSLSDGYTF
cdr3_nt: TGTGCCAGCAGTTTATCTGATGGCTACACCTTC

clone_size: .
v_call: TRBV2
j_call: TRBJ1-2
d_call: .
cdr3_aa: CASGAARGGYTF
cdr3_nt: TGTGCCAGCGGGGCAGCGCGGGGTGGCTACACCTTC

clone_size: .
v_call: TRBV5-6
j_call: TRBJ1-2
d_call: .
cdr3_aa: CASSLAARERVRDGYTF
cdr3_nt: TGTGCCAGCAGCTTAGCAGCGAGGGAAAGAGTTCGAGATGGCTACACCTTC

clone_size: .
v_call: TRBV2
j_call: TRBJ2-1
d_call: TRBD1
cdr3_aa: CASRRPGDSSYNEQFF
cdr3_nt: TGTGCCAGCAGAAGACCTGGGGACAGCTCCTACAATGAGCAGTTCTTC

clone_size: .
v_call: TRBV12-3/TRBV12-4
j_call: TRBJ1-1
d_call: .
cdr3_aa: CASSLGELGEAFF
cdr3_nt: TGTGCCAGCAGTTTGGGAGAATTGGGTGAAGCTTTCTTT

clone_size: .
v_call: TRBV29-1
j_call: TRBJ2-5
d_call: TRBD2
cdr3_aa: CSVEGGTSGGGETQYF
cdr3_nt: TGCAGCGTTGAGGGTGGCACTAGCGGGGGGGGAGAGACCCAGTACTTC

clone_size: .
v_call: TRBV3-1/TRBV3-2
j_call: TRBJ2-7
d_call: .
cdr3_aa: CASSAPGTRSSYEQYF
cdr3_nt: TGTGCCAGCAGCGCCCCCGGGACTCGGAGCTCCTACGAGCAGTACTTC

clone_size: .
v_call: TRBV7-2
j_call: TRBJ2-7
d_call: TRBD2
cdr3_aa: CASSLVAGGPNEQYF
cdr3_nt: TGTGCCAGCAGCTTAGTTGCGGGAGGGCCCAATGAGCAGTACTTC

clone_size: .
v_call: TRBV7-9
j_call: TRBJ1-5
d_call: TRBD1
cdr3_aa: CASSRGTGDSNQPQHF
cdr3_nt: TGTGCCAGCAGCCGAGGGACAGGGGATAGCAATCAGCCCCAGCATTTT

clone_size: .
v_call: TRBV6-5
j_call: TRBJ1-6
d_call: .
cdr3_aa: CASSRDIWDLHF
cdr3_nt: TGTGCCAGCAGTCGGGACATCTGGGACCTCCACTTT

clone_size: .
v_call: TRBV7-9
j_call: TRBJ1-2
d_call: TRBD1
cdr3_aa: CASSPGTVNPNYGYTF
cdr3_nt: TGTGCCAGCAGCCCGGGGACAGTTAATCCTAACTATGGCTACACCTTC

clone_size: .
v_call: TRBV3-1/TRBV3-2
j_call: TRBJ1-6
d_call: TRBD1
cdr3_aa: CASSRGQGENSPLHF
cdr3_nt: TGTGCCAGCAGCCGGGGACAGGGGGAGAATTCACCCCTCCACTTT

clone_size: .
v_call: TRBV10-2
j_call: TRBJ1-2
d_call: .
cdr3_aa: CASSDSGTNYGYTF
cdr3_nt: TGCGCCAGCAGTGATTCAGGCACTAACTATGGCTACACCTTC

clone_size: .
v_call: TRBV5-1
j_call: TRBJ1-2
d_call: .
cdr3_aa: CASYKDTWADGYTF
cdr3_nt: TGCGCCAGTTATAAGGACACTTGGGCGGATGGCTACACCTTC

clone_size: .
v_call: TRBV14
j_call: TRBJ2-5
d_call: .
cdr3_aa: CASSPTTGKGETQYF
cdr3_nt: TGTGCCAGCAGCCCCACGACCGGGAAAGGGGAGACCCAGTACTTC

clone_size: .
v_call: TRBV2
j_call: TRBJ2-1
d_call: TRBD1
cdr3_aa: CASSFSGTGGNEQFF
cdr3_nt: TGTGCCAGCAGCTTCTCCGGGACAGGGGGCAATGAGCAGTTCTTC

clone_size: .
v_call: TRBV10-3
j_call: TRBJ2-1
d_call: TRBD1
cdr3_aa: CAISERDSSYNEQFF
cdr3_nt: TGTGCCATCAGTGAGCGGGACAGTTCCTACAATGAGCAGTTCTTC

clone_size: .
v_call: TRBV30
j_call: TRBJ2-7
d_call: TRBD1
cdr3_aa: CAWSEFVGQGHEQYF
cdr3_nt: TGTGCCTGGAGTGAGTTCGTAGGACAGGGCCACGAGCAGTACTTC

clone_size: .
v_call: TRBV7-7
j_call: TRBJ2-1
d_call: TRBD2
cdr3_aa: CASSLGDSSGGAGTYNEQFF
cdr3_nt: TGTGCCAGCAGCTTAGGTGATAGTAGCGGGGGGGCCGGGACCTACAATGAGCAGTTCTTC

clone_size: .
v_call: TRBV9
j_call: TRBJ1-1
d_call: .
cdr3_aa: CASSVEPGYTEAFF
cdr3_nt: TGTGCCAGCAGCGTAGAACCGGGATACACTGAAGCTTTCTTT

clone_size: .
v_call: TRBV5-1
j_call: TRBJ2-5
d_call: .
cdr3_aa: CASSLLSSETQYF
cdr3_nt: TGCGCCAGCAGCCTGTTGTCCTCGGAGACCCAGTACTTC

clone_size: .
v_call: TRBV2
j_call: TRBJ2-5
d_call: .
cdr3_aa: CASSEEREETQYF
cdr3_nt: TGTGCCAGCAGTGAAGAGAGGGAAGAGACCCAGTACTTC

clone_size: .
v_call: TRBV5-1
j_call: TRBJ2-1
d_call: .
cdr3_aa: CASSLDYRSNEQFF
cdr3_nt: TGCGCCAGCAGCTTGGACTATAGGAGCAATGAGCAGTTCTTC

clone_size: .
v_call: TRBV5-1
j_call: TRBJ2-2
d_call: TRBD1
cdr3_aa: CASSLASTGEYTGELFF
cdr3_nt: TGCGCCAGCAGCTTGGCAAGTACAGGGGAATACACCGGGGAGCTGTTTTTT

clone_size: .
v_call: TRBV27
j_call: TRBJ1-1
d_call: .
cdr3_aa: CASSLLFGGSTEAFF
cdr3_nt: TGTGCCAGCAGTTTACTCTTCGGGGGTTCCACTGAAGCTTTCTTT

clone_size: .
v_call: TRBV2
j_call: TRBJ2-5
d_call: TRBD2
cdr3_aa: CATVAGAQETQYF
cdr3_nt: TGTGCCACCGTAGCGGGAGCACAAGAGACCCAGTACTTC

clone_size: .
v_call: TRBV12-5
j_call: TRBJ1-3
d_call: TRBD1
cdr3_aa: CASGPQGGSGNTIYF
cdr3_nt: TGTGCTAGTGGTCCACAGGGGGGTTCTGGAAACACCATATATTTT

clone_size: .
v_call: TRBV6-5
j_call: TRBJ1-1
d_call: TRBD1
cdr3_aa: CASSYSDREAEAFF
cdr3_nt: TGTGCCAGCAGTTACTCCGACAGGGAAGCTGAAGCTTTCTTT

clone_size: .
v_call: TRBV7-9
j_call: TRBJ2-2
d_call: .
cdr3_aa: CASSFQGFGELFF
cdr3_nt: TGTGCCAGCAGCTTTCAGGGATTCGGGGAGCTGTTTTTT

clone_size: .
v_call: TRBV11-2
j_call: TRBJ1-3
d_call: .
cdr3_aa: CASRANSGNTIYF
cdr3_nt: TGTGCCAGCAGGGCAAATTCTGGAAACACCATATATTTT